One and the same sample provided the 25 T cell receptor beta chains below, sequenced in a study of blood T cell repertoires in COVID-19 (TCRdb year 2020). Libraries were prepared through the immunoSEQ multiplex PCR assay. The immuneACCESS repertoire file appears here via TCRdb, limited to in-frame rearrangements. These files lack a portion of the clones; in checked studies, under half of the deficit traces to unresolved V genes, and the cause of the others is not known. The sample has hundreds of thousands of clones on record, 86% of them singletons. About 1.5% of the sample goes to the ten largest clones. Specimen: peripheral blood. The receptors come from a woman aged 30 to 39 with active or convalescent COVID-19.

The rearrangement joins TRBV6-5 to TRBJ1-2, with 8 positions matching TRBD1. Germline CDR1 is MNHEY and CDR2 is SVGAGI. This CDR3 comprises 15 residues. V lost 10 bases and J lost 4; bases outside the gene matches: 14. The CDR3 spells CAISDRASNLYGYTF. CDR3 bases: TGTGCCATCTCGGACAGGGCCTCTAACCTCTATGGCTACACCTTC.

The chain employs TRBV19 and TRBJ2-3, with D unclear. The V end was cut by 7 bases, the J end by 4 bases, with 12 bases between. From germline, CDR1 is LNHDA and CDR2 SQIVND (reference sequence). This CDR3 is built from 13 residues. CDR3 DNA sequence: TGTGCCAGTATCGGAATGGCGGCAGATACGCAGTATTTT. Translated, it gives CASIGMAADTQYF.

This clone was counted a few times. The chain is built from TRBV28 and TRBJ1-2; D not resolved. The germline V gene encodes CDR1 MDHEN and CDR2 SYDVKM. This CDR3 contains 11 residues. With 10 bases removed from V and 2 bases from J, the gap between germline ends came to 8 bases. In DNA, the CDR3 is TGTGCCACGGGAAAAAACTATGGCTACACCTTC. Its translation: CATGKNYGYTF.

This chain links TRBV13 with TRBJ2-5, with 11 bases aligning to TRBD2. This CDR3 has 16 amino acids. Germline CDR1 and CDR2: PRHDT and FYEKMQ (reference sequence). V lost 6 bases and J lost 6; bases outside the gene matches: 12. The CDR3 DNA reads TGTGCCAGCAGATCTACTAGCGGGGGCGTCTCAAAGACCCAGTACTTC. Its protein product is CASRSTSGGVSKTQYF.

This clone was observed a single time. DNA of the CDR3: TGTGCCAGTAGTATAGGGGGGGTCCCGGGAGCTTTCTTT. Translated: CASSIGGVPGAFF. This chain uses TRBV19 with TRBJ1-1; D might be TRBD1 (5 bases). The V gene's germline CDR1 is LNHDA and CDR2 SQIVND (reference sequence). There are 13 residues in the CDR3. The V and J ends lost 1 base and 10 bases respectively, with 13 bases between them.

This clone turned up a few times. V and J are TRBV14 and TRBJ2-2; D may be TRBD1 (6 bases). The V gene lost 4 bases and the J gene lost 6 bases, with 15 bases spanning the gap. The CDR3 has 15 residues. CDR1 is SGHDN, CDR2 FVKESK, per germline. The CDR3 region has the DNA TGTGCCAGCAGCCCCCTTATGGGGGCGGCCGGGGAGCTGTTTTTT. Translated: CASSPLMGAAGELFF.

The chain recombines TRBV9 with TRBJ1-1; D is unclear. The length of the CDR3 is 14 residues. With 0 bases removed from V and 5 bases from J, the gap between germline ends came to 11 bases. Germline loops: CDR1 SGDLS, CDR2 YYNGEE. DNA of the CDR3: TGTGCCAGCAGCGTAGTAGCGGTGGGGACTGAAGCTTTCTTT. Its translation is CASSVVAVGTEAFF. Filled out from reference TRBV9 and TRBJ1-1, the complete variable domain reads DSGVTQTPKHLITATGQRVTLRCSPRSGDLSVYWYQQSLDQGLQFLIQYYNGEERAKGNILERFSAQQFPDLHSELNLSSLELGDSALYFCASSVVAVGTEAFFGQGTRLTVV.

This chain connects TRBV27 to TRBJ2-7, with 10 bases fitting TRBD2. Germline assignment: CDR1 MNHEY and CDR2 SMNVEV (reference sequence). This CDR3 has 17 amino acids. The V segment lost 5 bases and the J segment 2 bases; nucleotides outside the gene matches: 12. CDR3 sequence (DNA): TGTGCCAGCAGTAATCCATCCCCTAGCGGGGGAGCCTACGAGCAGTACTTC. Encoded protein: CASSNPSPSGGAYEQYF.

A single count supports this clone. The chain joins TRBV3-1 (or the pseudogene TRBV3-2) to TRBJ1-2; 9 nucleotides align to TRBD1. J was trimmed by 5 bases and V by 4 bases; bases with no gene match: 5. CDR3 length: 14 amino acids. In germline, CDR1 is LGHDT, CDR2 YNNKEL (reference sequence). This chain's CDR3 is CASSPSQGAYGYTF. In DNA, the CDR3 is TGTGCCAGCAGCCCCTCACAGGGGGCTTATGGCTACACCTTC.

The chain is built from TRBV19 and TRBJ2-1; TRBD2 is a possible D gene (7 bases). This CDR3 comprises 16 residues. In germline, CDR1 is LNHDA, CDR2 SQIVND (reference sequence). V was pared by 1 base and J by 4 bases, with 14 bases between. CDR3 in amino acids: CASSIGHGGAYNEQFF. In DNA form, the CDR3 reads TGTGCCAGTAGTATAGGGCATGGGGGGGCGTACAATGAGCAGTTCTTC.

The rearrangement links TRBV30 to TRBJ2-2; 11 bases map to TRBD1. This CDR3 is 14 amino acids long. Trimming took 3 bases from V and 3 from J; bases not matched to a gene: 0. Per the germline V gene, CDR1 is GTSNPN and CDR2 is SVGIG (reference sequence). CDR3: CAWRGQGDTGELFF. CDR3 sequence (DNA): TGTGCCTGGAGGGGACAGGGGGACACCGGGGAGCTGTTTTTT. Supplemented by reference TRBV30 and TRBJ2-2, the full variable domain reads SQTIHQWPATLVQPVGSPLSLECTVEGTSNPNLYWYRQAAGRGLQLLFYSVGIGQISSEVPQNLSASRPQDRQFILSSKKLLLSDSGFYLCAWRGQGDTGELFFGEGSRLTVL.

This clone has a handful of counts. The V and J genes are TRBV5-1 and TRBJ1-1; the D gene is possibly TRBD1 (5 bases). Trimming removed 0 bases from V and 4 bases from J, with 10 bases in between. The germline V gene encodes CDR1 SGHRS and CDR2 YFSETQ. The CDR3 loop spans 14 amino acids. The CDR3 reads CASSLVGQGTEAFF. For the CDR3, the DNA is TGCGCCAGCAGCTTGGTGGGGCAGGGCACTGAAGCTTTCTTT.

This clone was recorded a few times. The J gene is TRBJ1-1, the V gene TRBV20-1; D unresolved. V was pared by 6 bases and J by 11 bases, with 13 bases between. Germline values: CDR1 DFQATT, CDR2 SNEGSKA (reference sequence). The CDR3 has 10 residues. The DNA of the CDR3 is TGCAGTGCCTCCGGGGAGGTGGCTTTCTTT. It specifies CSASGEVAFF.

This chain uses TRBV7-8 with TRBJ1-1; maybe TRBD1 (6 bases). The CDR3 is 14 residues long. V was cut by 4 bases and J by 3 bases, with 12 bases left in between. Germline loops: CDR1 SGHVS, CDR2 FQNEAQ. The chain's CDR3 is CASSSQGAYTEAFF. CDR3 sequence (DNA): TGTGCCAGCAGCTCACAGGGCGCTTACACTGAAGCTTTCTTT.

A single count supports this clone. The rearrangement links TRBV5-5 to TRBJ1-2; D possibly corresponds to TRBD1 (6 bases). This CDR3 has 16 amino acids. The V and J ends lost 4 bases and 2 bases respectively, with 18 bases between them. CDR1 and CDR2 from the germline V gene are SGHKS and YYEKEE (reference sequence). This CDR3 reads CASSPAPQGLNYGYTF. In nucleotides, the CDR3 is TGTGCCAGCAGCCCCGCACCACAGGGACTAAACTATGGCTACACCTTC.

This chain uses TRBV7-2 with TRBJ1-1, with D possibly TRBD1 on 6 matching bases. The CDR3 loop spans 13 amino acids. Germline CDR1 reads SGHTA; CDR2 reads FQGNSA. V shed 1 base and J shed 8 bases, with 11 bases lying between them. The CDR3 coding sequence is TGTGCCAGCAGCTTAGTACGGACAGTAGAAGCTTTCTTT. Encoded protein: CASSLVRTVEAFF.

This chain links TRBV29-1 with TRBJ2-3; possibly TRBD2 for D (6 bases). Germline CDR1 is SQVTM and CDR2 is ANQGSEA. This CDR3 spans 15 amino acids. V shed 6 bases and J shed 3 bases, with 19 bases lying between them. CDR3 in DNA: TGCAGCGTCCCCATTCAGGGAGGTTTTACAGATACGCAGTATTTT. This gives the protein CSVPIQGGFTDTQYF.

The V call is TRBV7-9, the J call TRBJ1-1, with 8 positions matching TRBD1. Trimming took 2 bases from V and 3 from J; bases not matched to a gene: 2. The germline V gene encodes CDR1 SEHNR and CDR2 FQNEAQ (reference sequence). The CDR3 is 14 residues long. The CDR3, as DNA: TGTGCCAGCAGCTTATTGACAGGGGACACTGAAGCTTTCTTT. Translated, it gives CASSLLTGDTEAFF.

This sequence joins TRBV6-5 and TRBJ1-4; D unclear. V shed 2 bases and J shed 5 bases, with 9 bases lying between them. This CDR3 has 14 amino acids. The germline CDR1 and CDR2 sequences are MNHEY and SVGAGI. Written as DNA, the CDR3 is TGTGCCAGCAGTTACGCGGGGTTCAATGAAAAACTGTTTTTT. Encoded protein: CASSYAGFNEKLFF.

The chain couples TRBV7-2 to TRBJ2-7; D gene unclear. V shed 3 bases and J shed 2 bases, with 8 bases lying between them. In germline, CDR1 is SGHTA, CDR2 FQGNSA. There are 13 residues in the CDR3. The CDR3: CASSFPSPYEQYF. DNA for the CDR3: TGTGCCAGCAGCTTCCCCTCCCCCTACGAGCAGTACTTC.

V gene TRBV7-9 combines with J gene TRBJ1-4; D remains unclear. The CDR3 spans 14 residues. Germline CDR1 is SEHNR and CDR2 is FQNEAQ (reference sequence). V was pared by 5 bases and J by 8 bases, with 15 bases between. The CDR3 region is CASSPNELLEKLFF. The CDR3 DNA follows: TGTGCCAGCAGCCCGAATGAGCTATTGGAAAAACTGTTTTTT.

The chain carries TRBV27 and TRBJ1-2; 7 bases align to TRBD1. Germline V gene sequence: CDR1 MNHEY, CDR2 SMNVEV (reference sequence). CDR3 length equals 13 residues. J lost 3 bases, V lost 2 bases, and 0 bases had no gene match. The CDR3 spells CASSLGTDYGYTF. In DNA, the CDR3 is TGTGCCAGCAGTTTAGGGACAGACTATGGCTACACCTTC.

The chain has TRBV28 and TRBJ1-1; D is undetermined. This CDR3 has 15 residues. Between the trimmed V and J ends, which lost 1 base and 4 bases, there was a span of 13 bases. CDR1 and CDR2 (germline): MDHEN, SYDVKM. CDR3: CASSLFVTGGTEAFF. The DNA of the CDR3 is TGTGCCAGCAGTTTATTTGTTACGGGAGGCACTGAAGCTTTCTTT.

The gene calls are TRBV7-6 and TRBJ2-7; 10 nucleotides line up with TRBD2. The CDR3 has 14 residues. Per germline, CDR1 SGHVS and CDR2 FNYEAQ. V dropped 5 bases and J dropped 4; count of bases not matched to a gene: 5. This CDR3 is CASSEGLANYEQYF. DNA for the CDR3: TGTGCCAGCAGCGAGGGACTAGCGAATTACGAGCAGTACTTC.

In DNA form, the CDR3 reads TGCAGCGTATGGACTAGCGGGACCTACGCGAACACCGGGGAGCTGTTTTTT. Its translation: CSVWTSGTYANTGELFF. The chain recombines TRBV29-1 with TRBJ2-2; 12 bases map to TRBD2. The CDR3 spans 17 residues. Germline V lookup: CDR1 SQVTM, CDR2 ANQGSEA. The V gene end was trimmed by 6 bases and the J gene end by 0 bases; junction bases not matched to a gene: 8.